This entry lists 5 T cell receptor beta chains sequenced from one sample in a study of blood T cell repertoires in COVID-19. The repertoire was sequenced with immunoSEQ multiplex PCR; TCRdb's copy has only in-frame clones and lacks some. This sample has approximately 150,000 clones, with approximately 84% found just once. Sequencing was carried out using peripheral blood. The receptors shown here come from a human donor in a cohort sampled during active COVID-19.

This chain's CDR3 is CASSLYAGAREKLFF. CDR3 DNA sequence: TGTGCCAGCAGCTTGTACGCAGGGGCCCGTGAAAAACTGTTTTTT. This sequence joins TRBV5-8 and TRBJ1-4, with D perhaps matching TRBD1 (6 bases). The germline V gene has CDR1 SGHTS and CDR2 YDEGEE. CDR3 length equals 15 residues. V was pared by 1 base and J by 7 bases, with 14 bases between.

This clone was seen a single time. This chain links TRBV2 with TRBJ2-1; weak D call: TRBD1 (5 bases). There are 13 residues in the CDR3. The V gene's germline CDR1 is SNHLY and CDR2 FYNNEI. V lost 7 bases, J lost 3 bases, and 10 bases lay in between. The CDR3 region is CASNQGVYNEQFF. The CDR3 DNA follows: TGTGCCAGCAATCAGGGCGTCTACAATGAGCAGTTCTTC.

This clone occurred once. V and J are TRBV11-3 and TRBJ1-5; D unclear. CDR1 and CDR2 from the germline V gene are SGHNT and YENEEA. V was trimmed by 0 bases and J by 6 bases, leaving 9 bases between them. The length of the CDR3 is 14 residues. CDR3 DNA: TGTGCCAGCAGCTTAGATCCGGTCCTTCAGCCCCAGCATTTT. It yields the protein CASSLDPVLQPQHF.

The genes are TRBV5-1 and TRBJ1-4; 7 nucleotides line up with TRBD1. The V gene's germline CDR1 is SGHRS and CDR2 YFSETQ. Losses at the gene ends were 4 bases for V and 8 bases for J; bases not matched to a gene: 8. The CDR3 sequence is 14 residues long. CDR3 loop: CASSKSTGTEKLFF. The CDR3 nucleotides are TGCGCCAGCAGCAAATCGACAGGGACGGAAAAACTGTTTTTT.

This clone was found once. The chain is built from TRBV19 and TRBJ2-3; TRBD2 might be the D (6 bases). The CDR3 length is 14 residues. Trimming removed 5 bases at V and 1 base at J, with 10 bases between. The germline CDR1 and CDR2 sequences are LNHDA and SQIVND (reference sequence). The CDR3 coding sequence is TGTGCCAGTAGTGGGCGGGGTGGCACAGATACGCAGTATTTT. It codes for CASSGRGGTDTQYF.